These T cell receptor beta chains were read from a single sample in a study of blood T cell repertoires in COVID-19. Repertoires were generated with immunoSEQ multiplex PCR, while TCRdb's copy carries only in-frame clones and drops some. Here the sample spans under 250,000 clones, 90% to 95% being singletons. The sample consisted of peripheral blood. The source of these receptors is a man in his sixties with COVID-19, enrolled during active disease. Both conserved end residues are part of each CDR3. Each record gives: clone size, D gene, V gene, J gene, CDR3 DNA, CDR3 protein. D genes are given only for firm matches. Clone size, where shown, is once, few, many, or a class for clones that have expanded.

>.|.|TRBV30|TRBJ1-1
TGTGCCTGGAGCGGGGTGGGAGGGCAAGCTTTCTTT
CAWSGVGGQAFF
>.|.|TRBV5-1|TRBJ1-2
TGCGCCAGCAGCTTGTCACGGGGGAACTATGGCTACACCTTC
CASSLSRGNYGYTF
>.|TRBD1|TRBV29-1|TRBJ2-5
TGCAGCGGATCGGACAGGGGGAGGGAGACCCAGTACTTC
CSGSDRGRETQYF
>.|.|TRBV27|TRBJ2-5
TGTGCCAGCAGAACGAAGAGGCGAGGGGGAGAAGAGACCCAGTACTTC
CASRTKRRGGEETQYF
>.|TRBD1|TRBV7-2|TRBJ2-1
TGTGCCAGCAGCTGGCAGGGGACAGGGGGAAATGAGCAGTTCTTC
CASSWQGTGGNEQFF
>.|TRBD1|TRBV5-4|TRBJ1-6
TGTGCCAGCAGCGTAGGACAGGGCGTCGGCAATTCACCCCTCCACTTT
CASSVGQGVGNSPLHF
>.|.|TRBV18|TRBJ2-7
TGTGCCAGCTCAGTCAACCCGGTCTCCTACGAGCAGTACTTC
CASSVNPVSYEQYF
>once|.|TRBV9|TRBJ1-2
TGTGCCAGCAGCCAGGGGCAGGGAGCTAACTATGGCTACACCTTC
CASSQGQGANYGYTF
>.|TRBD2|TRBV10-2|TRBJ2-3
TGCGCCAGCAGTGAGTCCCATTTCCGGGGGGACCCCACGAATACGCAGTATTTT
CASSESHFRGDPTNTQYF
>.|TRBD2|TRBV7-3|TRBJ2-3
TGTGCCAGCAGCTTAACCAGCAGGCGACTAGCGGGGCTCCCCCAGGGCGGCACAGATACGCAGTATTTT
CASSLTSRRLAGLPQGGTDTQYF
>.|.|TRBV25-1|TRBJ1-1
TGTGCCAGCAGTCAGGGAACAAACACTGAAGCTTTCTTT
CASSQGTNTEAFF
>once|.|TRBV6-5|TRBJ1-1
TGTGCCAGCAGTTCAGGAAGGGGCACTGAAGCTTTCTTT
CASSSGRGTEAFF
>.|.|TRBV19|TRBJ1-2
TGTGCCAGTAAGGAGGGCCCGCTAGCTAACTATGGCTACACCTTC
CASKEGPLANYGYTF
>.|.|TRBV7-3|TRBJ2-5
TGTGCCAGCAGCTTATTAAGGGGAGAGACCCAGTACTTC
CASSLLRGETQYF
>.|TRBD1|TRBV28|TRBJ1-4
TGTGCCAGCAGTTTACCGGGACAGGGAACCGAAAAACTGTTTTTT
CASSLPGQGTEKLFF
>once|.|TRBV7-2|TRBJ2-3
TGTGCCAGCAGCTCCCGGCGGAGCACAGATACGCAGTATTTT
CASSSRRSTDTQYF
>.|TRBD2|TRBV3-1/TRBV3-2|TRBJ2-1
TGTGCCAGCAGCCACTATGGCGGGGGTTACAATGAGCAGTTCTTC
CASSHYGGGYNEQFF
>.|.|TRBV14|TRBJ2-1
TGTGCCAGCAGCCAATTTGTTCAGTCCTACAATGAGCAGTTCTTC
CASSQFVQSYNEQFF
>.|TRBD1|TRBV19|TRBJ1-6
TGTGCCAGTAGTGCGGACAGGCTAAGGATTTCACCCCTCCACTTT
CASSADRLRISPLHF
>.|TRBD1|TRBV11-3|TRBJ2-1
TGTGCCAGCAGCCAACCAGGGGGCTCGTCCTACAATGAGCAGTTCTTC
CASSQPGGSSYNEQFF
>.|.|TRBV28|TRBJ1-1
TGTGCCAGCAGGGGAACAGGGCGGGGGGCTGAAGCTTTCTTT
CASRGTGRGAEAFF
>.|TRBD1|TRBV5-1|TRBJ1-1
TGCGCCAGCAGCTTGACAGGGGTGAACACTGAAGCTTTCTTT
CASSLTGVNTEAFF
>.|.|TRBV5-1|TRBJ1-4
TGCGCCAGCAGCTCCGGGACGGCCGGGGGAGGAGAAAAACTGTTTTTT
CASSSGTAGGGEKLFF
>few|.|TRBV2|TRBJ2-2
TGTGCCTTGAGGGGGACTATCGACACCGGGGAGCTGTTTTTT
CALRGTIDTGELFF
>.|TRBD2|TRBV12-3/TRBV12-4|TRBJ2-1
TGTGCCAGCAGTTCGCTAGCGGGTGAGCAGTTCTTC
CASSSLAGEQFF
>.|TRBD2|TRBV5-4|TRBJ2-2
TGTGCCAGCAGCAAACTTAGCGGGGGAGGCACCGGGGAGCTGTTTTTT
CASSKLSGGGTGELFF
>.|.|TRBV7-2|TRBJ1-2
TGTGCCAGCAGCCCTTTGACAGGCTATGGCTACACCTTC
CASSPLTGYGYTF
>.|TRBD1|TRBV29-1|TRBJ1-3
TGCAGCGTTACTAAGACAGGGACTGGAAACACCATATATTTT
CSVTKTGTGNTIYF